Listed below are T cell receptor beta chains from one sample, sequenced in a study of identical twins. TCRdb itself ran the 5' RACE reads through MiXCR, one entry per CDR3 protein. The data hold under 1 million distinct CDR3 sequences, with roughly 12% observed a single time. The same data also went into a second study, on yellow fever vaccine responses in identical twins.

The sequencing input was PBMCs. These receptors all stem from a woman aged 18 to 35 in good health. The CDR3 runs from the conserved cysteine through the conserved F or W. D genes are given only for firm matches. Clone size is shown for a subset of rows, as once, few, many or a class of expanded clone.

size: few
length: 15
J: TRBJ2-4
V: TRBV20-1
D: .
CDR3: CSANPKALAKNIQYF
DNA: TGCAGTGCTAACCCAAAAGCACTAGCCAAAAACATTCAGTACTTC

size: .
length: 15
J: TRBJ2-1
V: TRBV27
D: .
CDR3: CASSLYPNSYNEQFF
DNA: TGTGCCAGCAGTTTATATCCCAACTCCTACAATGAGCAGTTCTTC

size: few
length: 13
J: TRBJ2-7
V: TRBV29-1
D: TRBD2
CDR3: CSVVSRTSVEQYF
DNA: TGCAGCGTTGTCTCAAGGACTAGCGTCGAGCAGTACTTC

size: medium-sized
length: 12
J: TRBJ2-1
V: TRBV29-1
D: .
CDR3: CSGGGAYNEQFF
DNA: TGCAGCGGCGGAGGGGCCTACAATGAGCAGTTCTTC

size: few
length: 15
J: TRBJ2-1
V: TRBV9
D: .
CDR3: CASSVVDGNYNEQFF
DNA: TGTGCCAGCAGCGTAGTAGACGGAAACTACAATGAGCAGTTCTTC

size: few
length: 17
J: TRBJ1-2
V: TRBV11-2
D: TRBD1
CDR3: CASSSPGQGPRGGGYTF
DNA: TGTGCCAGCAGCTCGCCGGGACAGGGACCTAGGGGGGGTGGCTACACCTTC

size: few
length: 17
J: TRBJ2-3
V: TRBV27
D: .
CDR3: CASSLVGQRDPTDTQYF
DNA: TGTGCCAGCAGTTTAGTGGGCCAGCGAGACCCCACAGATACGCAGTATTTT

size: few
length: 11
J: TRBJ1-1
V: TRBV5-1
D: .
CDR3: CASNGNTEAFF
DNA: TGCGCCAGCAACGGGAACACTGAAGCTTTCTTT

size: few
length: 16
J: TRBJ2-7
V: TRBV6-1
D: .
CDR3: CASSEVPGAGSYEQYF
DNA: TGTGCCAGCAGTGAAGTTCCGGGAGCGGGCTCCTACGAGCAGTACTTC

size: .
length: 14
J: TRBJ2-1
V: TRBV7-9
D: .
CDR3: CASSLLGRVHEQFF
DNA: TGTGCCAGCAGCTTATTGGGCAGGGTGCATGAGCAGTTCTTC

size: .
length: 15
J: TRBJ2-3
V: TRBV10-3
D: TRBD2
CDR3: CAIRQRGGDTDTQYF
DNA: TGTGCCATACGACAACGGGGGGGGGACACAGATACGCAGTATTTT

size: few
length: 16
J: TRBJ2-2
V: TRBV7-9
D: TRBD1
CDR3: CASSSLPGQGPGELFF
DNA: TGTGCCAGCAGCTCCCTCCCGGGACAGGGGCCCGGGGAGCTGTTTTTT

size: few
length: 15
J: TRBJ2-2
V: TRBV5-1
D: TRBD1
CDR3: CASSPDRGRPGELFF
DNA: TGCGCCAGCAGCCCGGACAGGGGGCGGCCCGGGGAGCTGTTTTTT

size: once
length: 15
J: TRBJ2-2
V: TRBV2
D: TRBD2
CDR3: CASSVLAGRTGELFF
DNA: TGTGCCAGCAGTGTCCTAGCGGGAAGAACCGGGGAGCTGTTTTTT

size: few
length: 17
J: TRBJ2-1
V: TRBV10-3
D: TRBD2
CDR3: CAISEFRLAGTNNEQFF
DNA: TGTGCCATCAGTGAGTTCAGACTAGCGGGGACGAACAATGAGCAGTTCTTC

size: .
length: 14
J: TRBJ1-1
V: TRBV10-3
D: .
CDR3: CAINPSPRGSEAFF
DNA: TGTGCCATCAACCCTTCGCCCCGTGGGTCTGAAGCTTTCTTT

size: many
length: 13
J: TRBJ2-1
V: TRBV29-1
D: .
CDR3: CSVVFRSYNEQFF
DNA: TGCAGCGTTGTTTTTAGGAGTTACAATGAGCAGTTCTTC

size: .
length: 13
J: TRBJ2-1
V: TRBV6-2/TRBV6-3
D: .
CDR3: CASSHNSVNEQFF
DNA: TGTGCCAGCAGTCATAACTCGGTAAATGAGCAGTTCTTC

size: few
length: 15
J: TRBJ2-3
V: TRBV4-1
D: TRBD2
CDR3: CASTAAGRAVDTQYF
DNA: TGCGCCAGCACCGCTGCCGGGAGGGCCGTGGATACGCAGTATTTT

size: .
length: 16
J: TRBJ2-1
V: TRBV5-1
D: TRBD2
CDR3: CASSSGLAGVGSEQFF
DNA: TGCGCCAGCAGCTCCGGACTAGCGGGAGTGGGTAGTGAGCAGTTCTTC

size: few
length: 15
J: TRBJ2-1
V: TRBV6-5
D: TRBD2
CDR3: CASSYAGGPYNEQFF
DNA: TGTGCCAGCAGTTACGCGGGAGGGCCCTACAATGAGCAGTTCTTC

size: many
length: 16
J: TRBJ2-1
V: TRBV29-1
D: TRBD2
CDR3: CSVEDSLAGGLNEQFF
DNA: TGCAGCGTTGAAGATTCACTAGCGGGAGGTTTAAATGAGCAGTTCTTC

size: .
length: 14
J: TRBJ1-3
V: TRBV6-1
D: .
CDR3: CASRPGTTGNTIYF
DNA: TGTGCCAGCAGACCCGGGACAACTGGAAACACCATATATTTT

size: .
length: 12
J: TRBJ2-1
V: TRBV5-1
D: .
CDR3: CASSLDMDTGFF
DNA: TGCGCCAGCAGCTTGGATATGGATACGGGGTTCTTC

size: few
length: 15
J: TRBJ2-4
V: TRBV25-1
D: TRBD2
CDR3: CASSDVRGLSNIQYF
DNA: TGTGCCAGCAGTGACGTCCGGGGACTATCTAACATTCAGTACTTC

size: .
length: 15
J: TRBJ2-3
V: TRBV12-3/TRBV12-4
D: TRBD2
CDR3: CASTVAGGGTDTQYF
DNA: TGTGCCAGCACCGTAGCGGGGGGGGGCACAGATACGCAGTATTTT

size: many
length: 13
J: TRBJ1-1
V: TRBV12-3/TRBV12-4
D: .
CDR3: CASTLRGNTEAFF
DNA: TGTGCCAGCACCCTAAGGGGGAACACTGAAGCTTTCTTT

size: many
length: 15
J: TRBJ2-3
V: TRBV4-1
D: TRBD2
CDR3: CASSLLAGATDTQYF
DNA: TGCGCCAGCAGCTTACTAGCGGGGGCCACAGATACGCAGTATTTT

size: .
length: 15
J: TRBJ2-3
V: TRBV5-5
D: .
CDR3: CASSSRTGSKDTQYF
DNA: TGTGCCAGCAGCTCCAGAACAGGGTCCAAAGATACGCAGTATTTT

size: .
length: 16
J: TRBJ2-3
V: TRBV6-1
D: TRBD1
CDR3: CASRPRQGWGTNTQYF
DNA: TGTGCCAGCAGACCTCGACAGGGATGGGGCACAAATACGCAGTATTTT

size: few
length: 14
J: TRBJ2-7
V: TRBV11-2
D: .
CDR3: CASSLEAVAYEQYF
DNA: TGTGCCAGCAGCTTGGAAGCTGTTGCCTACGAGCAGTACTTC

size: .
length: 18
J: TRBJ2-3
V: TRBV6-1
D: TRBD2
CDR3: CASSKGTSGRYRTDTQYF
DNA: TGTGCCAGCAGTAAAGGGACTAGCGGGAGGTATCGCACAGATACGCAGTATTTT

size: .
length: 15
J: TRBJ1-2
V: TRBV15
D: TRBD1
CDR3: CATSRDRDRVYGYTF
DNA: TGTGCCACCAGCAGAGATCGGGACAGGGTCTATGGCTACACCTTC

size: .
length: 15
J: TRBJ2-1
V: TRBV29-1
D: TRBD2
CDR3: CSVEDPREAYNEQFF
DNA: TGCAGCGTTGAAGATCCGCGGGAGGCCTACAATGAGCAGTTCTTC

size: .
length: 15
J: TRBJ1-4
V: TRBV7-2
D: .
CDR3: CASSLVGTSNEKLFF
DNA: TGTGCCAGCAGCTTAGTGGGAACTTCTAATGAAAAACTGTTTTTT

size: few
length: 15
J: TRBJ2-5
V: TRBV5-1
D: TRBD1
CDR3: CASSIPGQAGAIQYF
DNA: TGCGCCAGCAGCATTCCGGGACAGGCCGGAGCGATCCAGTACTTC